This TCR beta chain was captured by sequencing in a study of CD8+ T cells in alopecia areata. Study at large: Each recipient was an approximately 6-10-week-old female C3H/HeJ mouse given skin from an approximately 6-13-month-old C3H/HeJ donor with spontaneous alopecia.

Germline CDR1 is NSQYPW and CDR2 is LRSPGD (reference sequence). The CDR3 runs 15 residues. V was pared by 3 bases and J by 0 bases, with 3 bases of the junction left unmatched. It was with CD4, CD8alpha, NKG2D, NKG2ACE and other markers that pooled cutaneous lymph node cells were sorted. This clone has only a few counts. Its antigen is still unknown. Here the gene names and germline are mouse. The read terminates 4 residues ahead of where the CDR3 ends, so the germline J gene completes it. The same CDR3 is also encoded by other DNA sequences in this sample. Study-wide results and limits: Sequencing of scalp samples also captures resident alphabeta T cells of normal skin. Clonality in lesional scalp, especially alopecia totalis/universalis, exceeded that of normal scalp. Mice showed clearer TCR sharing than patients did, a gap that was possibly HLA-related.

Extracted from the samples, RNA was reverse transcribed into cDNA to serve as the sequencing template. Assay used: immunoSEQ multiplex PCR; TCRdb lists only in-frame clones, some missing. This sample shows 200,000 to 300,000 clones and no singletons; about 1.2% rests with the ten largest. The rearrangement links TRBV1 to TRBJ2-3; 7 bases are shared with TRBD1. The sequence derives from a C3H/HeJ mouse with alopecia areata. Mice of this strain are of MHC haplotype H2-k. Sequencing was performed on CD4+ T cells sorted from a lymph node. This CDR3 is CTCSAGQTSAETLYF. CDR3 bases read: TGCACCTGCAGTGCGGGACAGACTAGTGCAGAA.